What follows are 8 T cell receptor beta chains derived from one specimen sequenced in a study of blood T cells in healthy people across ages. Sample-barcoded 5' priming and a J-beta primer mix drove a second PCR of about 6 to 11 cycles. In TCRdb, the 5' RACE reads were re-called with MiXCR into one record per CDR3 protein. The table shows about 800,000 distinct CDR3 sequences, with 25% occurring only once. This sample was shared with a second study, whose subject was T cells of mothers and their children.

What was sequenced was blood. These receptors were obtained from a boy aged 5-17 years in good health.

The genes are TRBV18 and TRBJ1-2; 7 bases match TRBD1. Germline V gene lookup returns CDR1 KGHSH and CDR2 LQKENI. The CDR3 consists of 15 residues. The junction had 5 bases not matched to a gene; V was cut back by 0 bases and J by 4 bases. The CDR3 DNA sequence: TGTGCCAGCTCACCACCGTCACAGGGGACCTATGGCTACACCTTC. Its protein is CASSPPSQGTYGYTF. Full variable domain (remainder filled in from reference TRBV18 and TRBJ1-2): NAGVMQNPRHLVRRRGQEARLRCSPMKGHSHVYWYRQLPEEGLKFMVYLQKENIIDESGMPKERFSAEFPKEGPSILRIQQVVRGDSAAYFCASSPPSQGTYGYTFGSGTRLTVV.

V and J are TRBV20-1 and TRBJ2-3, with D perhaps matching TRBD1 (7 bases). Germline V gene sequence: CDR1 DFQATT, CDR2 SNEGSKA (reference sequence). The CDR3 contains 15 residues. Between the trimmed V and J ends, which lost 6 bases and 3 bases, there was a span of 19 bases. CDR3 residues: CSANSPQGRTDTQYF. The CDR3 nucleotides are TGCAGTGCAAATTCCCCACAGGGGAGGACAGATACGCAGTATTTT.

In its sample, this clonotype was seen a few times. The gene calls are TRBV3-1 and TRBJ1-4, with unresolved D. The germline V and J ends were trimmed by 5 bases and 6 bases, with 16 bases remaining between them. Per the germline V gene, CDR1 is LGHDT and CDR2 is YNNKEL (reference sequence). The CDR3 length is 15 residues. In DNA, the CDR3 is TGTGCCAGCAGCGAAAGGCCCTTACCCCATGAAAAACTGTTTTTT. The encoded protein is CASSERPLPHEKLFF.

CDR3 sequence: CSAREVGSYGYTF. The CDR3 bases are TGCAGTGCCCGAGAGGTCGGGTCCTATGGCTACACCTTC. This rearrangement joins TRBV20-1 to TRBJ1-2; D is unresolved. There are 13 residues in the CDR3. Germline CDR1 reads DFQATT; CDR2 reads SNEGSKA (reference sequence). V dropped 6 bases and J dropped 4 bases, with 15 bases sitting between them.

This clonotype occurred once. The rearrangement joins TRBV6-2 or TRBV6-3 to TRBJ2-5; D is possibly TRBD2 (6 bases). The CDR3 sequence is 14 residues long. CDR1 is MNHEY, CDR2 SVGEGT, per germline. V lost 2 bases and J lost 5, with 12 bases in between. The CDR3, as DNA: TGTGCCAGCAGTTACATACTAGCCCGGGAGACCCAGTACTTC. As protein: CASSYILARETQYF.

This clonotype was counted a few times. This sequence joins TRBV2 and TRBJ2-2; a weak D match, TRBD2 (5 bases). This CDR3 is built from 15 residues. The ends were cut back, 5 bases at V and 2 bases at J, with 12 bases in the middle. Per the germline V gene, CDR1 is SNHLY and CDR2 is FYNNEI. Here the CDR3 reads CASSFGVVNTGELFF. CDR3 nucleotides: TGTGCCAGCAGTTTCGGGGTCGTAAACACCGGGGAGCTGTTTTTT.

This chain links TRBV20-1 with TRBJ2-1, with D perhaps matching TRBD2 (6 bases). This CDR3 is 14 amino acids long. Deletions cut 3 bases from V and 5 bases from J, with 14 bases between. Germline V CDR1 and CDR2: DFQATT, SNEGSKA (reference sequence). The CDR3 nucleotides are TGCAGTGCTAGGACTAGTAGAGGGCACAATGAGCAGTTCTTC. Its protein is CSARTSRGHNEQFF.

As concerns this clonotype: A junction boundary mismatches the germline segment, possibly from a read error. The gene calls are TRBV9 and TRBJ2-7, with 9 bases identical to TRBD2. Matching the DNA end better, TRBJ2-1 makes the J call doubtful. The CDR3 is 17 residues long. CDR1 is SGDLS, CDR2 YYNGEE, per germline. The CDR3 spells CTSSANPAGVLAGEQFF. The CDR3, as DNA: TGTACCAGCAGCGCCAACCCCGCAGGGGTTCTAGCGGGAGAGCAGTTCTTC.